The entry below describes one T cell receptor beta chain. The CDR3 is made up of 15 amino acids. V was trimmed by 3 bases and J by 2 bases, leaving 12 bases between them. Germline V CDR1 and CDR2: ENHRY, SYGVKD. The data belong to a study of blood T cell repertoires in COVID-19. Per the authors' pipeline: Reference gene primer amplification gave nucleated cell count estimates. This table comes from immunoSEQ multiplex PCR, and its TCRdb copy is limited to in-frame clones, with some not included. V, J and clone size are those of that table, while D and trimming were read from the DNA. The sample has fewer than 400,000 clones, about nine tenths seen once; the top ten hold about 4.2%.

The material sequenced was PBMCs or T cells enriched from blood (not recorded which). The clonotype comes from a man aged 25-45 years who had recovered from COVID-19. The chain links TRBV10-3 to TRBJ2-3, with a possible D match to TRBD1 (5 bases). This CDR3 is CAISDLVQATDTQYF. DNA for the CDR3: TGTGCCATCAGTGACCTGGTACAGGCCACAGATACGCAGTATTTT.